Each of the 26 T cell receptor beta chains below was sequenced from the same sample in a study of T cell responses to AZD1222 COVID-19 vaccine. The assay was immunoSEQ multiplex PCR, and TCRdb's table has in-frame clones only and misses some. The sample holds approximately 130,000 clones, roughly 85% seen once. Sequenced here: peripheral blood, sampled 28 days after the second dose of the MenACWY control vaccine. The receptor set was obtained from an adult who received the MenACWY meningococcal vaccine as a control.

The chain links TRBV4-1 to TRBJ1-1; TRBD1 might be the D (5 bases). CDR1 and CDR2 from the germline V gene are MGHRA and YSYEKL. V shed 4 bases and J shed 3 bases, with 12 bases lying between them. This CDR3 spans 14 amino acids. This chain's CDR3 is CASSPVGEYTEAFF. In DNA, the CDR3 is TGCGCCAGCAGCCCTGTAGGGGAATACACTGAAGCTTTCTTT.

The chain uses TRBV9 and TRBJ1-4; D unclear. The CDR3 loop spans 14 amino acids. Germline V gene lookup returns CDR1 SGDLS and CDR2 YYNGEE. Trimming pared 0 bases from V and 3 bases from J, leaving 6 bases between. For the CDR3, the DNA is TGTGCCAGCAGCGTAGGTCAGGCTAATGAAAAACTGTTTTTT. Protein product: CASSVGQANEKLFF.

Written as DNA, the CDR3 is TGCAGCGTTGAGGTGGGCACTGAAGCTTTCTTT. Amino acid sequence: CSVEVGTEAFF. The genes are TRBV29-1 and TRBJ1-1; no firm D call. The CDR3 has 11 residues. Germline V gene data show CDR1 as SQVTM and CDR2 as ANQGSEA. The V end lost 3 bases, the J end lost 4 bases, and 6 bases lay between the germline ends.

The gene calls are TRBV10-1 and TRBJ1-1, with D perhaps matching TRBD1 (5 bases). In germline, CDR1 is WNHNN, CDR2 SYGVQD (reference sequence). Trimming shortened V by 2 bases and J by 9 bases, and 10 bases separated the two germline ends. The CDR3 extends over 12 amino acids. The CDR3 coding sequence is TGCGCCAGCAGTGAGGCAGGGCGACAAGCTTTCTTT. It translates to CASSEAGRQAFF.

This chain joins TRBV28 and TRBJ1-3; no clear D. V lost 6 bases, J lost 0 bases, and 9 bases lay in between. CDR3 size: 14 residues. Germline V gene sequence: CDR1 MDHEN, CDR2 SYDVKM. The chain's CDR3 is CASSKKFSGNTIYF. For the CDR3, the DNA is TGTGCCAGCAGCAAGAAATTCTCTGGAAACACCATATATTTT.

The chain carries TRBV6-5 and TRBJ1-2; no definite D call. There are 10 residues in the CDR3. Trimming removed 5 bases at V and 2 bases at J, with 0 bases between. Per the germline V gene, CDR1 is MNHEY and CDR2 is SVGAGI. CDR3 nucleotides: TGTGCCAGCAGTAACTATGGCTACACCTTC. It specifies CASSNYGYTF.

The chain couples TRBV7-2 to TRBJ2-2; the match to TRBD2 covers 13 bases. V lost 4 bases, J lost 7 bases, and 6 bases stayed unmatched. Germline V gene data show CDR1 as SGHTA and CDR2 as FQGNSA. The CDR3 extends over 16 amino acids. The CDR3 nucleotides are TGTGCCAGCAGCTCTGGACTAGCGGGAGCCGTCGGGGAGCTGTTTTTT. Protein: CASSSGLAGAVGELFF.

The chain carries TRBV7-2 and TRBJ1-5, with D uncertain. From germline, CDR1 is SGHTA and CDR2 FQGNSA. The CDR3 covers 13 residues. V lost 3 bases and J 9 bases, leaving 12 bases between the germline ends. CDR3 residues: CASSLDTPRPQHF. The CDR3 coding sequence is TGTGCCAGCAGCTTGGATACCCCACGGCCCCAGCATTTT. Using reference TRBV7-2 and TRBJ1-5 for the parts outside the CDR3, the full variable domain is GAGVSQSPSNKVTEKGKDVELRCDPISGHTALYWYRQSLGQGLEFLIYFQGNSAPDKSGLPSDRFSAERTGGSVSTLTIQRTQQEDSAVYLCASSLDTPRPQHFGDGTRLSIL.

The V and J genes are TRBV5-6 and TRBJ2-7; possibly TRBD1 for D (7 bases). Looked up from germline, CDR1 is SGHDT and CDR2 is YYEEEE. The CDR3 length is 14 residues. Trimming left V 1 base short and J 2 bases short, with 10 bases between. The CDR3 DNA sequence: TGTGCCAGCAGCTTGCAGGGGGGTGCCTACGAGCAGTACTTC. It codes for CASSLQGGAYEQYF.

The CDR3 region has the DNA TGTGCCAGCAGTTGCTGGGGGCTAGTCAAACTCCCGTCCTACGAGCAGTACGTC. This translates into CASSCWGLVKLPSYEQYV. V is TRBV28 and J is TRBJ2-7; TRBD1 might be the D (6 bases). The ends were cut back, 4 bases at V and 1 base at J, with 23 bases in the middle. Per the germline V gene, CDR1 is MDHEN and CDR2 is SYDVKM. This CDR3 has 18 residues.

J is TRBJ2-1 and V is TRBV10-3; D unclear. Per germline, CDR1 ENHRY and CDR2 SYGVKD. Deletions cut 4 bases from V and 12 bases from J, with 13 bases between. This CDR3 has 12 amino acids. CDR3 DNA: TGTGCCATCAGTGGATTCCCGGACGGGCAGTTCTTC. Its translation is CAISGFPDGQFF.

The chain combines TRBV3-1 (or the pseudogene TRBV3-2) with TRBJ1-1; no firm D call. CDR1 LGHDT and CDR2 YNNKEL come from the germline V gene (reference sequence). Deletions cut 1 base from V and 0 bases from J, with 9 bases between. The CDR3 totals 15 residues. CDR3 residues: CASSQVRILNTEAFF. The CDR3 DNA is TGTGCCAGCAGCCAAGTGAGGATTTTGAACACTGAAGCTTTCTTT.

For this clone: This CDR3 is also generated by other DNA sequences in the sample. The chain has TRBV9 and TRBJ2-1, with TRBD2 matching 7 bases. With 3 bases clipped from V and 3 bases from J, the junction kept 6 bases outside the gene matches. This CDR3 has 15 residues. The germline V gene encodes CDR1 SGDLS and CDR2 YYNGEE. The CDR3 DNA is TGTGCCAGCAGCGCCGACGGCGGGGGCTACAATGAGCAGTTCTTC. This translates into CASSADGGGYNEQFF.

This sequence joins TRBV5-1 and TRBJ2-2; D possibly corresponds to TRBD1 (6 bases). This CDR3 comprises 14 residues. With 0 bases removed from V and 6 bases from J, the gap between germline ends came to 9 bases. Looked up from germline, CDR1 is SGHRS and CDR2 is YFSETQ. CDR3 amino acids: CASSLAGGPGELFF. DNA for the CDR3: TGCGCCAGCAGCTTGGCTGGGGGCCCCGGGGAGCTGTTTTTT. The variable domain in full, completed from reference TRBV5-1 and TRBJ2-2, reads KAGVTQTPRYLIKTRGQQVTLSCSPISGHRSVSWYQQTPGQGLQFLFEYFSETQRNKGNFPGRFSGRQFSNSRSEMNVSTLELGDSALYLCASSLAGGPGELFFGEGSRLTVL.

This chain joins TRBV2 and TRBJ1-1; D is uncertain. This CDR3 is 13 amino acids long. The V and J ends lost 2 bases and 1 base respectively, with 5 bases between them. CDR1 and CDR2 from the germline V gene are SNHLY and FYNNEI. The CDR3 protein is CASSERPNTEAFF. Written as DNA, the CDR3 is TGTGCCAGCAGTGAAAGACCGAACACTGAAGCTTTCTTT.

The chain recombines TRBV5-1 with TRBJ2-2; D gene ambiguous. Germline CDR1 SGHRS, CDR2 YFSETQ. V was clipped by 0 bases and J by 5 bases, with 5 bases between them. This CDR3 spans 13 amino acids. The CDR3 DNA is TGCGCCAGCAGCTTGGGAACAACCGGGGAGCTGTTTTTT. This gives the protein CASSLGTTGELFF.

The chain combines TRBV15 with TRBJ1-4; D unclear. Germline CDR1 and CDR2: LNHNV and YYDKDF (reference sequence). Trimming removed 1 base at V and 2 bases at J, with 2 bases between. The CDR3 is made up of 13 amino acids. The CDR3 nucleotides read TGTGCCACCAGCAGAGTGACTAATGAAAAACTGTTTTTT. Translated: CATSRVTNEKLFF.

The gene calls are TRBV9 and TRBJ2-1, with D perhaps being TRBD1 or TRBD2 (5 bases each). The V gene's germline CDR1 is SGDLS and CDR2 YYNGEE. The CDR3 runs to 16 residues. V was clipped by 3 bases and J by 2 bases, with 15 bases between them. The CDR3 nucleotides read TGTGCCAGCAGCGAACCCGGCAGGGACCCCTACAATGAGCAGTTCTTC. Its translation is CASSEPGRDPYNEQFF.

The V call is TRBV28, the J call TRBJ1-2, with 8 bases matching TRBD1. Germline V gives CDR1 MDHEN, CDR2 SYDVKM. There are 15 residues in the CDR3. With V trimmed by 6 bases and J by 6 bases, 12 bases remained unmatched. The CDR3 sequence: CASSPGTGLRHGYTF. For the CDR3, the DNA is TGTGCCAGCAGCCCCGGGACAGGACTCCGCCATGGCTACACCTTC.

This clone was seen only once. The genes are TRBV14 and TRBJ2-3; TRBD1 agrees at 7 bases. The ends lost 4 bases at V and 1 base at J; junction bases unmatched: 2. Germline CDR1 reads SGHDN; CDR2 reads FVKESK. CDR3 length: 14 amino acids. The CDR3 region is CASSPGGGTDTQYF. The CDR3 DNA follows: TGTGCCAGCAGCCCAGGGGGAGGCACAGATACGCAGTATTTT.

This chain links TRBV18 with TRBJ1-5; tentative D call: TRBD1 (5 bases). Germline-derived CDR1 and CDR2 are KGHSH and LQKENI. This CDR3 comprises 14 residues. The ends were cut back, 6 bases at V and 1 base at J, with 10 bases in the middle. CDR3: CASSDQGSNQPQHF. The CDR3 nucleotides are TGTGCCAGCTCCGACCAGGGAAGCAATCAGCCCCAGCATTTT. Supplemented by reference TRBV18 and TRBJ1-5, the full variable domain reads NAGVMQNPRHLVRRRGQEARLRCSPMKGHSHVYWYRQLPEEGLKFMVYLQKENIIDESGMPKERFSAEFPKEGPSILRIQQVVRGDSAAYFCASSDQGSNQPQHFGDGTRLSIL.

J is TRBJ1-1 and V is TRBV5-1; D is unresolved. The ends were cut back, 4 bases at V and 7 bases at J, with 14 bases in the middle. Germline values: CDR1 SGHRS, CDR2 YFSETQ. The CDR3 has 13 residues. The CDR3 protein is CASSPTRTDEAFF. In DNA, the CDR3 is TGCGCCAGCAGCCCGACCCGGACGGATGAAGCTTTCTTT.

V usage is TRBV5-1 and J usage is TRBJ1-1; TRBD1 is a possible D gene (6 bases). Germline CDR1 SGHRS, CDR2 YFSETQ. This CDR3 comprises 15 residues. V was pared by 2 bases and J by 4 bases, with 15 bases between. The CDR3: CASSFGQTLPTEAFF. The CDR3 DNA sequence: TGCGCCAGCAGCTTCGGACAGACACTACCCACTGAAGCTTTCTTT.

The chain carries TRBV6-6 and TRBJ1-4, with a possible D match to TRBD1 (5 bases). This CDR3 region has 14 residues. Germline V gene sequence: CDR1 MNHNY, CDR2 SVGAGI (reference sequence). Trimming removed 6 bases from V and 4 bases from J, with 12 bases in between. The CDR3 nucleotides read TGTGCCAGCAGACTCGGGACGGGTAATGAAAAACTGTTTTTT. It translates to CASRLGTGNEKLFF.

The chain recombines TRBV6-5 with TRBJ2-3; D gene uncertain. CDR1 is MNHEY, CDR2 SVGAGI, per germline. The CDR3 extends over 13 amino acids. Trimming left V 2 bases short and J 0 bases short, with 3 bases between. The DNA for the CDR3 is TGTGCCAGCAGTTACCCAAGCACAGATACGCAGTATTTT. Encoded protein: CASSYPSTDTQYF.

This chain's CDR3 is CASSFRGGVGNQPQHF. For the CDR3, the DNA is TGTGCCAGCAGTTTTCGGGGGGGCGTTGGAAATCAGCCCCAGCATTTT. The chain combines TRBV27 with TRBJ1-5; D is perhaps TRBD1 (6 bases). The germline V gene has CDR1 MNHEY and CDR2 SMNVEV (reference sequence). The CDR3 covers 16 residues. Trimming removed 3 bases from V and 4 bases from J, with 16 bases in between.